This paragraph covers one TCR beta chain sequence. The CDR3 runs to 14 residues. Germline V CDR1 and CDR2: LNHDA, SQIVND (reference sequence). Deletions cut 4 bases from V and 1 base from J, with 10 bases between. This sample stems from a study of control samples from healthy donors and cancer patients. TCRdb's copy holds only in-frame clones and misses some; the assay was immunoSEQ multiplex PCR. The sample comprises 150,000 to 200,000 clones, roughly 90% of which are singletons, and approximately 12% rests with the top ten. The receptor was derived from a man aged 25-45 years in good health. Sequenced material: blood. This chain joins TRBV19 and TRBJ1-1; D gene unclear. The CDR3 bases are TGTGCCAGTAGTACTGGAGGAGAGAACACTGAAGCTTTCTTT. This gives the protein CASSTGGENTEAFF. Complete variable domain (other parts from reference TRBV19 and TRBJ1-1): DGGITQSPKYLFRKEGQNVTLSCEQNLNHDAMYWYRQDPGQGLRLIYYSQIVNDFQKGDIAEGYSVSREKKESFPLTVTSAQKNPTAFYLCASSTGGENTEAFFGQGTRLTVV.